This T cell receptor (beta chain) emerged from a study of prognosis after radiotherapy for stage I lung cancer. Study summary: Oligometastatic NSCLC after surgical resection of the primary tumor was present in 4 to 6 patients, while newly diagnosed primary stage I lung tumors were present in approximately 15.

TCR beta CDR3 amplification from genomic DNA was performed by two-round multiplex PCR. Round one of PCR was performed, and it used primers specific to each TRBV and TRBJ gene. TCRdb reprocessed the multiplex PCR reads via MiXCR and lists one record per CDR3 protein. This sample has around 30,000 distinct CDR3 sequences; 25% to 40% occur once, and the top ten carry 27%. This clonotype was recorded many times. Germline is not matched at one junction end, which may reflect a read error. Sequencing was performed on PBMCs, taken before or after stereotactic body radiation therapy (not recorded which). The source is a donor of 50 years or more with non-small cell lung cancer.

CDR3 coding DNA: TGCGGCGTTGAAAACCGGGACAGACCTAACTATGGCTACACCTTC. Translated, it gives CGVENRDRPNYGYTF. The rearrangement links TRBV29-1 to TRBJ1-2, with TRBD1 identical over 7 bases. The germline V gene has CDR1 SQVTM and CDR2 ANQGSEA. CDR3 size: 15 residues.